This TCR beta chain was identified in a study of cytomegalovirus exposure and HLA in healthy donors. Study-wide context: Ancestry clustering placed around four fifths of around 400 genotyped donors in the Caucasian-associated cluster. Study findings and constraints: Data from an earlier analysis indicated that most TCR beta V segments were productive either about 87% or about 30% of the time.

Details on this clone: Its antigen is unidentified.

V gave up 2 bases and J gave up 7 bases; unmatched junction bases: 1. The CDR3 length is 14 residues. Germline CDR1 and CDR2: GTSNPN and SVGIG (reference sequence). PCR was performed using 60 Vbeta and 13 Jbeta primers. Here immunoSEQ multiplex PCR was the method, and the copy in TCRdb shows in-frame clones only, minus some. The repertoire includes 200,000 to 250,000 clones, approximately 80% of them detected once, and approximately 0.71% sits in the top ten. The TCR was taken from a boy aged 2 to 9 in good health and CMV-seronegative. The V and J genes are TRBV30 and TRBJ2-1, with 14 positions matching TRBD2. Source material: PBMCs. CDR3 in DNA: TGTGCCTGGAGTAGACTAGCGGGGGGGAATGAGCAGTTCTTC. It encodes CAWSRLAGGNEQFF. The full variable domain, with the rest looked up from reference TRBV30 and TRBJ2-1, is SQTIHQWPATLVQPVGSPLSLECTVEGTSNPNLYWYRQAAGRGLQLLFYSVGIGQISSEVPQNLSASRPQDRQFILSSKKLLLSDSGFYLCAWSRLAGGNEQFFGPGTRLTVL.